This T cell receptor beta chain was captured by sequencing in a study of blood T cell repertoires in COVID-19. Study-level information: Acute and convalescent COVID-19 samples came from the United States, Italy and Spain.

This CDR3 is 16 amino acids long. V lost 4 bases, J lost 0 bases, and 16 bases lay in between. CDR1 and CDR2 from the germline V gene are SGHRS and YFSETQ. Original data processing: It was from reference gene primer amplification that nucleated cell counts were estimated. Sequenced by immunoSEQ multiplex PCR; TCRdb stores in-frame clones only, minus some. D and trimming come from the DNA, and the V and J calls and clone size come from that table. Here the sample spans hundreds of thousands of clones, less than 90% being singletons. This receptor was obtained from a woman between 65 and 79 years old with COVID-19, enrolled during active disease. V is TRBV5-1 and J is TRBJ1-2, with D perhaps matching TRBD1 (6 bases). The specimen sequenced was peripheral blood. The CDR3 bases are TGCGCCAGCAGCGCTGGACAGATTTTAGCTAACTATGGCTACACCTTC. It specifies CASSAGQILANYGYTF. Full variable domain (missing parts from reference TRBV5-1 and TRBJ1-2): KAGVTQTPRYLIKTRGQQVTLSCSPISGHRSVSWYQQTPGQGLQFLFEYFSETQRNKGNFPGRFSGRQFSNSRSEMNVSTLELGDSALYLCASSAGQILANYGYTFGSGTRLTVV.